These T cell receptor beta chains were read from a single sample in a study of blood T cell repertoires in COVID-19. Generated by immunoSEQ multiplex PCR, the TCRdb table keeps only in-frame clones and is missing some. The sample has roughly 200,000 clones; approximately 78% are singletons. Source material: peripheral blood. The receptors originated from a woman aged 80 or over with COVID-19, enrolled during active disease. Each CDR3 is given with its conserved first and last residue. A D gene is named only where the DNA matches it firmly. Clone size is shown for a subset of rows, as once, few, many or a class of expanded clone.

V: TRBV4-1; D: TRBD2; size: -; J: TRBJ2-3; DNA: TGCGCCAGCAGCCAAGGGTTAGCGGGAAAGACAGATACGCAGTATTTT; CDR3: CASSQGLAGKTDTQYF
V: TRBV5-4; D: -; size: -; J: TRBJ1-1; DNA: TGTGCCAGCAGCTTGGCCGGTAAAAACACTGAAGCTTTCTTT; CDR3: CASSLAGKNTEAFF
V: TRBV27; D: -; size: few; J: TRBJ1-5; DNA: TGTGCCAGCAGTTTTCAGGGGACGGGCAATCAGCCCCAGCATTTT; CDR3: CASSFQGTGNQPQHF
V: TRBV9; D: TRBD2; size: -; J: TRBJ2-3; DNA: TGTGCCAGCAGTCAAAACCCGACTAGCGCCAGCACAGATACGCAGTATTTT; CDR3: CASSQNPTSASTDTQYF
V: TRBV5-4; D: TRBD1; size: -; J: TRBJ1-1; DNA: TGTGCCAGCGGGCAGGGGGCTAGGAACACTGAAGCTTTCTTT; CDR3: CASGQGARNTEAFF
V: TRBV5-8; D: -; size: few; J: TRBJ2-2; DNA: TGTGCCAGCAGCCCTTATCGTAAGGGACTCCAGATCGCGAACACCGGGGAGCTGTTTTTT; CDR3: CASSPYRKGLQIANTGELFF
V: TRBV5-1; D: -; size: -; J: TRBJ2-2; DNA: TGCGCCAGCAGCCTCGGACAGAGAAACACCGGGGAGCTGTTTTTT; CDR3: CASSLGQRNTGELFF
V: TRBV4-2; D: -; size: -; J: TRBJ1-2; DNA: TGTGCCAGCAGCCGAATGGACAGCAGCGAGTATGGCTACACCTTC; CDR3: CASSRMDSSEYGYTF
V: TRBV4-2; D: TRBD1; size: few; J: TRBJ1-2; DNA: TGTGCCAGCAGCCAAGGCCCGGGACAGGGAGAATGGTATGGCTACACCTTC; CDR3: CASSQGPGQGEWYGYTF
V: TRBV30; D: TRBD1; size: -; J: TRBJ1-2; DNA: TGTGCCTGGAGCGTTACTAAGACAGGGATCTATGGCTACACCTTC; CDR3: CAWSVTKTGIYGYTF
V: TRBV2; D: -; size: -; J: TRBJ2-3; DNA: -; CDR3: CASSILATDTQYF
V: TRBV6-1; D: -; size: -; J: TRBJ1-2; DNA: TGTGCCAGCAGTGAAGGGCGGGCTAACTATGGCTACACCTTC; CDR3: CASSEGRANYGYTF
V: TRBV9; D: -; size: -; J: TRBJ1-2; DNA: TGTGCCAGCAGCGGCAGGGGTTTTAACTATGGCTACACCTTC; CDR3: CASSGRGFNYGYTF